This is a list of T cell receptor beta chains from one sample in a study of blood T cells in healthy people across ages. Each CDR3 protein is one row after TCRdb ran MiXCR on the 5' RACE reads. The table shows around 690,000 distinct CDR3 sequences, with around three fifths occurring only once. Sequencing was carried out using blood. The receptors derive from a man between 60 and 75 years old in good health. Both conserved end residues are part of each CDR3. Clone sizes are given selectively: once, few, many, or a class where the clone is expanded.

v_gene	abundance	j_gene	CDR3aa
TRBV20-1	NA	TRBJ2-3	CSATGTSNTDTQYF
TRBV20-1	NA	TRBJ1-2	CSARSGGSYGYTF
TRBV5-1	NA	TRBJ2-5	CASSGQGAQETQYF
TRBV2	few	TRBJ2-1	CASSETRYRQQFF
TRBV7-2	NA	TRBJ2-4	CASSLEAVDIQYF
TRBV29-1	NA	TRBJ2-5	CSVGRTGSETQYF
TRBV28	NA	TRBJ1-1	CASSLAHGGTEAFF
TRBV7-9	NA	TRBJ2-1	CASSARGTGGVVEQFF
TRBV11-2	NA	TRBJ2-1	CASSEQGFGEQFF
TRBV7-6	NA	TRBJ2-7	CASSLGDRSAYEQYF
TRBV28	once	NA	CASTSGGDNEQYF
TRBV25-1	NA	TRBJ1-1	CASSLGVVVFF
TRBV29-1	NA	TRBJ2-5	CSVDRASETQYF
TRBV20-1	NA	TRBJ1-1	CSARDWDRDTEAFF
TRBV11-2	NA	TRBJ1-6	CASSTGQVSDSPLHF
TRBV11-2	NA	TRBJ2-1	CASSLDVAGGLNEQFF
TRBV27	many	TRBJ2-1	CASSPAGAGNNEQFF
TRBV5-4	NA	TRBJ2-5	CASTLGLDQETQYF
TRBV10-3	NA	TRBJ1-5	CAISESSGAGSNQPQHF
TRBV25-1	few	TRBJ2-7	CASTLRTGPSSYEQYF
TRBV20-1	few	TRBJ2-1	CSATAVEGEQFF
TRBV29-1	NA	TRBJ2-1	CSVRVGGIYNEQFF
TRBV6-5	NA	TRBJ1-2	CASSYRGGVWQGYTF
TRBV12-3/TRBV12-4	NA	TRBJ1-2	CASSPSRGAGYGYTF
TRBV28	few	TRBJ2-5	CASSLGTGRQEQYF
TRBV20-1	NA	TRBJ2-3	CSARVTGPTDTQYF
TRBV10-3	NA	TRBJ2-7	CAISEAGSSSYEQYF
TRBV21-1	NA	TRBJ1-1	CASSKWSEVSTEAFF
TRBV11-2	NA	TRBJ1-1	CASSNREAAFF
TRBV6-6	NA	TRBJ1-1	CASSKGWGEAFF
TRBV5-1	NA	TRBJ1-4	CASSNSWGSNEKLFF
TRBV29-1	NA	TRBJ2-1	CSVDNPNRTVYNEQFF
TRBV29-1	NA	TRBJ2-7	CSVREALEQYF
TRBV5-1	NA	TRBJ2-5	CASSRGTAGSETQYF
TRBV2	NA	TRBJ2-1	CASSYGTSVYNEQFF
TRBV6-1	once	TRBJ1-2	CASSAFPSYGYTF
TRBV28	few	TRBJ1-2	CASSLSLTLQGGYTF
TRBV6-5	few	TRBJ1-2	CASSYGGDYGYTF